The next 22 T cell receptor beta chains were all read from a single sample in a study of cytomegalovirus exposure and HLA in healthy donors. It was with 60 Vbeta and 13 Jbeta primers that the PCR ran. Only in-frame clones appear in the TCRdb table, and some are missing; sequencing was by immunoSEQ multiplex PCR. The table lists 95,000 to 150,000 clones, roughly 75% of them singletons, with 3% to 4% in the top ten. Sequencing input: PBMCs. The origin of the receptors is a woman aged 45-59 years in good health and CMV-seronegative.

This clone was counted between two and nine times. Sequence at one end of the junction differs from germline and may be a read error. V is TRBV7-9 and J is TRBJ2-5; D not certain. The J call may be faulty, since TRBJ2-7 better matches the DNA end. The CDR3 consists of 12 residues. In germline, CDR1 is SEHNR, CDR2 FQNEAQ (reference sequence). CDR3 DNA: TGTTCCAGCAGCTTATCGCAATACGAGCAGTACTTC. Encoded protein: CSSSLSQYEQYF.

Turning to this clone: Compared with germline, one end of the junction differs, possibly owing to a read error. The gene calls are TRBV7-7 and TRBJ2-2, with D perhaps matching TRBD1 (5 bases). The germline V gene has CDR1 SSHAT and CDR2 FNYEAQ (reference sequence). CDR3 size: 15 residues. The CDR3 DNA reads TGTGCTAGCAGCTCAATAGGGGTGAACACCGGGGAGCTGTTTTTT. Translation gives CASSSIGVNTGELFF.

This chain joins TRBV7-9 and TRBJ2-1; TRBD2 matches at 9 bases. CDR3 size: 17 residues. V was pared by 1 base and J by 5 bases, with 9 bases of the junction left unmatched. CDR1 is SEHNR, CDR2 FQNEAQ, per germline (reference sequence). The chain's CDR3 is CASSLEGREGLNNEQFF. CDR3 nucleotides: TGTGCCAGCAGCTTAGAGGGGCGGGAGGGGCTAAACAATGAGCAGTTCTTC.

The CDR3 DNA follows: TGCGCCAGCAGCCAAGATCGGACAGGCTACAATGAGCAGTTCTTC. Translation: CASSQDRTGYNEQFF. The genes are TRBV4-1 and TRBJ2-1, with 7 bases matching TRBD1. V shed 0 bases and J 3 bases; nucleotides not matched to a gene: 2. Germline lookup yields CDR1 MGHRA and CDR2 YSYEKL. CDR3 length: 15 amino acids.

J is TRBJ2-7 and V is TRBV28; 14 bases align to TRBD2. This CDR3 has 17 amino acids. Germline lookup yields CDR1 MDHEN and CDR2 SYDVKM. The V gene end was trimmed by 7 bases and the J gene end by 4 bases; junction bases not matched to a gene: 12. CDR3 sequence (DNA): TGTGCCAGCAAGAGGTCGGGACTAGCGGGAGAAGGGTACGAGCAGTACTTC. Translated, it gives CASKRSGLAGEGYEQYF.

This clone came up once. The same CDR3 is also encoded by other DNA sequences in this sample. The genes are TRBV5-1 and TRBJ2-2; 8 nucleotides agree with TRBD2. Germline V lookup: CDR1 SGHRS, CDR2 YFSETQ. CDR3 length equals 16 residues. V shed 4 bases, J shed 3 bases, and the junction held 8 bases outside the gene matches. CDR3 DNA sequence: TGCGCCAGCAGCCTGGAGGCGGGAGGAGACACCGGGGAGCTGTTTTTT. It encodes CASSLEAGGDTGELFF.

V is TRBV11-2 and J is TRBJ1-2, with no clear D. V gave up 4 bases and J gave up 8 bases, with 14 bases separating them. The CDR3 spans 13 residues. The germline V gene has CDR1 SGHAT and CDR2 FQNNGV. CDR3 region: CASSYTERRGYTF. For the CDR3, the DNA is TGTGCCAGCAGCTATACGGAGCGGCGGGGCTACACCTTC.

The chain carries TRBV5-4 and TRBJ2-1; TRBD2 matches 13 bases. Trimming took 4 bases from V and 4 from J; bases not matched to a gene: 2. This CDR3 is built from 15 residues. Per germline, CDR1 SGHNT and CDR2 YYREEE (reference sequence). CDR3 loop: CASSGTSGVYNEQFF. The CDR3 DNA is TGTGCCAGCAGCGGGACTAGCGGGGTTTACAATGAGCAGTTCTTC.

The chain links TRBV7-3 to TRBJ1-3, with TRBD1 as a possible D gene (6 bases). This CDR3 has 17 amino acids. Between the trimmed V and J ends, which lost 0 bases and 2 bases, there was a span of 14 bases. CDR1 SGHTA and CDR2 FQGTGA come from the germline V gene. This chain's CDR3 is CASSLTKRGGPGNTIYF. The CDR3 region has the DNA TGTGCCAGCAGCTTAACCAAGAGGGGGGGCCCTGGAAACACCATATATTTT.

The chain links TRBV4-3 to TRBJ2-3; D might be TRBD1 (6 bases). In germline, CDR1 is LGHNA, CDR2 YSLEER. CDR3 length equals 16 residues. V lost 0 bases, J lost 0 bases, and 10 bases lay in between. The CDR3 DNA reads TGCGCCAGCAGCCAAGATAGGGACACCAGCACAGATACGCAGTATTTT. The encoded protein is CASSQDRDTSTDTQYF.

J is TRBJ2-7 and V is TRBV30; 9 nucleotides match TRBD2. In germline, CDR1 is GTSNPN, CDR2 SVGIG (reference sequence). This CDR3 is 20 amino acids long. V was clipped by 7 bases and J by 0 bases; unmatched bases: 25. The CDR3 region is CAFRTGRGEREVRISYEQYF. The DNA of the CDR3 is TGTGCCTTCCGAACGGGACGCGGGGAGCGGGAGGTTCGGATCTCCTACGAGCAGTACTTC.

The chain joins TRBV27 to TRBJ2-2; 8 bases are shared with TRBD2. Trimming took 4 bases from V and 1 from J; bases not matched to a gene: 14. CDR1 and CDR2 (germline): MNHEY, SMNVEV (reference sequence). The CDR3 covers 19 residues. The DNA for the CDR3 is TGTGCCAGCAGTTGGGAGGAGCGGGAGTTTCAACTGAACACCGGGGAGCTGTTTTTT. Its translation is CASSWEEREFQLNTGELFF.

The J gene is TRBJ2-3, the V gene TRBV28, with D possibly matching TRBD2 (6 bases). The CDR3 consists of 16 residues. Trimming pared 5 bases from V and 4 bases from J, leaving 19 bases between. CDR1 and CDR2 (germline): MDHEN, SYDVKM. The CDR3 nucleotides read TGTGCCAGCAGTCCCTTACGGGGGAGTAGGGCAGATACGCAGTATTTT. Its translation: CASSPLRGSRADTQYF.

As to this clone: Other nucleotide sequences from this sample produce the same CDR3. The rearrangement uses TRBV9 and TRBJ1-1; no reliable D call. Germline loops: CDR1 SGDLS, CDR2 YYNGEE. V shed 2 bases and J shed 7 bases, with 15 bases lying between them. The CDR3 spans 14 residues. CDR3 bases: TGTGCCAGCAGCGTCGGGAGGCAGAGGGTTGAAGCTTTCTTT. Residues: CASSVGRQRVEAFF.

This clone appeared a few times. The chain carries TRBV2 and TRBJ1-4, with D possibly TRBD1 on 6 matching bases. V lost 6 bases and J lost 8, with 16 bases in between. Germline V gene lookup returns CDR1 SNHLY and CDR2 FYNNEI. CDR3 length equals 14 residues. This CDR3 reads CASREQGVGEKLFF. The CDR3, as DNA: TGTGCCAGCAGGGAACAGGGCGTGGGAGAAAAACTGTTTTTT. The complete variable domain, with remaining parts taken from reference TRBV2 and TRBJ1-4, reads EPEVTQTPSHQVTQMGQEVILRCVPISNHLYFYWYRQILGQKVEFLVSFYNNEISEKSEIFDDQFSVERPDGSNFTLKIRSTKLEDSAMYFCASREQGVGEKLFFGSGTQLSVL.

The chain recombines TRBV11-2 with TRBJ2-1; 7 nucleotides align to TRBD2. V gave up 4 bases and J gave up 7 bases; unmatched junction bases: 10. Germline V lookup: CDR1 SGHAT, CDR2 FQNNGV. The CDR3 is 15 residues long. The DNA for the CDR3 is TGTGCCAGCAGCTCGGGGCCTAGCGGTGCGAATGAGCAGTTCTTC. This codes for CASSSGPSGANEQFF.

The chain carries TRBV6-1 and TRBJ1-5; 10 bases fit TRBD1. V gave up 3 bases and J gave up 5 bases; unmatched junction bases: 1. Germline V lookup: CDR1 MNHNS, CDR2 SASEGT. The length of the CDR3 is 14 residues. The CDR3 is CASSDGTGDQPQHF. The CDR3 nucleotides are TGTGCCAGCAGTGATGGGACAGGGGATCAGCCCCAGCATTTT.

The gene calls are TRBV28 and TRBJ1-2; TRBD1 is a possible D gene (6 bases). CDR3 length: 13 residues. V gave up 4 bases and J gave up 6 bases, with 12 bases separating them. Germline V gene sequence: CDR1 MDHEN, CDR2 SYDVKM. The CDR3 here is CASSSGAQNGYTF. In DNA form, the CDR3 reads TGTGCCAGCAGTTCAGGGGCCCAAAATGGCTACACCTTC.

The chain joins TRBV7-2 to TRBJ1-6; 8 bases are shared with TRBD1. Germline CDR1 reads SGHTA; CDR2 reads FQGNSA. The CDR3 covers 19 residues. J was trimmed by 4 bases and V by 4 bases; bases with no gene match: 15. CDR3 loop: CASSYLGGAGQVYNSPLHF. The CDR3 DNA reads as TGTGCCAGCAGCTATTTAGGGGGGGCGGGACAGGTATATAATTCACCCCTCCACTTT.

V and J are TRBV7-2 and TRBJ2-7; 9 bases align to TRBD1. The CDR3 is made up of 13 amino acids. Germline loops: CDR1 SGHTA, CDR2 FQGNSA. V shed 10 bases and J 6 bases; nucleotides not matched to a gene: 10. The CDR3 nucleotides read TGTGCCACCGGTAAGGGGACAGGGCGCGAGCAGTACTTC. It translates to CATGKGTGREQYF.

The chain is built from TRBV6-6 and TRBJ1-5; D might be TRBD1 (5 bases). The CDR3 consists of 13 residues. The V gene's germline CDR1 is MNHNY and CDR2 SVGAGI (reference sequence). Trimming removed 6 bases from V and 4 bases from J, with 10 bases in between. The CDR3 is CASRADSNQPQHF. In nucleotides, the CDR3 is TGTGCCAGCAGGGCCGACAGTAATCAGCCCCAGCATTTT.

The J gene is TRBJ2-3, the V gene TRBV9; 8 bases are a match to TRBD1. Germline V CDR1 and CDR2: SGDLS, YYNGEE. J gave up 4 bases and V 4 bases, and 5 bases lay outside the gene matches. The CDR3 is 14 amino acids. The CDR3 reads CASSLTGVPDTQYF. The CDR3 DNA reads as TGTGCCAGCAGCCTGACAGGGGTCCCAGATACGCAGTATTTT.